The entry that follows covers one T cell receptor beta chain sequence. This specimen belongs to a study of shared T cell receptors in the human thymus. V was trimmed by 1 base and J by 4 bases, leaving 14 bases between them. Germline loops: CDR1 SGHRS, CDR2 YFSETQ. This CDR3 is 15 amino acids long. The repertoire was sequenced with immunoSEQ multiplex PCR; TCRdb's copy has only in-frame clones and lacks some. There are over 60,000 clones in the sample; nearly 95% occur only once, and roughly 0.033% lies in the top ten. The sequence derives from a human donor. V usage is TRBV5-1 and J usage is TRBJ2-5; D gene uncertain. Sequencing was performed on thymocytes. This CDR3 is CASSLISPFVETQYF. In DNA, the CDR3 is TGCGCCAGCAGCTTGATTTCTCCATTCGTAGAGACCCAGTACTTC.